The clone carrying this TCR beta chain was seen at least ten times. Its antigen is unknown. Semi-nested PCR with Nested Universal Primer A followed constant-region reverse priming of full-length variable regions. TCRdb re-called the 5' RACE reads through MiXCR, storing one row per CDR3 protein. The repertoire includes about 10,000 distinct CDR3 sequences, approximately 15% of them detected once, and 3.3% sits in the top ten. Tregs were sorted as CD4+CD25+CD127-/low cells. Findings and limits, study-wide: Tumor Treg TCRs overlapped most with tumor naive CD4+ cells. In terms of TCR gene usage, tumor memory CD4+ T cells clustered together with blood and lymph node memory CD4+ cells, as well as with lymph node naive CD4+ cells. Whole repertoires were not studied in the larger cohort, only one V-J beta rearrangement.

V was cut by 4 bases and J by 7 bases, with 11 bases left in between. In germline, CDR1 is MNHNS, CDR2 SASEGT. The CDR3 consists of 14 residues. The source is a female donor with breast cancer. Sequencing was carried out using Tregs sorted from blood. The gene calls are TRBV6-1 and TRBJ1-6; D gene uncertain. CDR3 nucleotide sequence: TGTGCCAGCAGTGGAGTCTTTCTAAATTCACCCCTCCACTTT. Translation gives CASSGVFLNSPLHF.